The rows below give T cell receptor beta chains drawn from one sample of a study of identifying expanded T cells in peripheral blood. TCRdb's copy holds only in-frame clones and misses some; the assay was immunoSEQ multiplex PCR. The profile covers roughly 81,000 clones, with less than 90% appearing a single time and around 20% taken by the ten largest. Sequenced: blood. The origin of the receptors is a person aged 18-70 years in good health. CDR3s include the opening cysteine and the closing phenylalanine or tryptophan. Rows give clone size only sometimes, using once, few, many, or a class for an expanded clone.

>TRBV28|NA|TRBJ2-5
CASSLGLAVYQETQYF
>TRBV5-1|NA|TRBJ2-1
CASSLQGVGNNEQFF
>TRBV2|NA|TRBJ1-5
CASKRSEQDNNQPQHF
>TRBV19|NA|TRBJ2-7
CASSGDTGGPYEQYF
>TRBV28|NA|TRBJ2-1
CASSEPRGQGAIRWFF
>TRBV7-3|NA|TRBJ2-3
CASSLGTVAGGPGDTQYF
>TRBV19|NA|TRBJ1-5
CASSSGRDQPQHF
>TRBV11-1|NA|TRBJ2-7
CASSPSAGEQYF
>TRBV11-3|NA|TRBJ2-1
CASGTSGNNEQFF
>TRBV9|few|TRBJ2-2
CASSVISGYTGELFF
>TRBV29-1|NA|TRBJ2-3
CSARTSVVSDTQYF
>TRBV7-2|once|TRBJ1-5
CASSLAGRVGQPQHF
>TRBV6-1|NA|TRBJ1-5
CASSAQDSSPQHF
>TRBV5-6|NA|TRBJ2-7
CASSLARLAGVREQYF
>TRBV2|NA|TRBJ2-1
CASSVWSYNEQFF
>TRBV6-5|NA|TRBJ2-3
CASRVMQSTDTQYF
>TRBV10-3|NA|TRBJ2-7
CAISGGQGPYEQYF
>TRBV18|NA|TRBJ1-2
CASRGGAQDGYTF
>TRBV7-2|once|TRBJ2-7
CASSWRQGSYEQYF
>TRBV6-5|NA|TRBJ1-1
CASSSAGGHTEAFF
>TRBV27|NA|TRBJ1-5
CASSLMGYPANQPQHF
>TRBV13|NA|TRBJ1-4
CASSLGTGRNEKLFF
>TRBV19|many|TRBJ1-2
CASSQNGDTNYGYTF
>TRBV7-6|NA|TRBJ2-7
CASSKRAGDSIEQYF
>TRBV7-8|NA|TRBJ2-5
CASSLATGTAQETQYF
>TRBV7-3|NA|TRBJ2-1
CASGRPDAKEQFF
>TRBV7-9|NA|TRBJ2-1
CASSLEGSPTYNEQFF
>TRBV5-1|NA|TRBJ2-7
CASSYAGQGYGEQYF
>TRBV9|NA|TRBJ2-2
CASSVGPNTGELFF
>TRBV7-7|NA|TRBJ2-3
CASSLGGQSTDTQYF
>TRBV28|NA|TRBJ1-3
CASSRLLSSGNTIYF
>TRBV18|NA|TRBJ1-1
CASSPSEGMNTEAFF
>TRBV4-3|NA|TRBJ2-1
CATTRDLGVNEQFF
>TRBV7-2|NA|TRBJ2-1
CASSPEQGSYNEQFF
>TRBV5-1|NA|TRBJ2-7
CASSLVSRDEQYF
>TRBV5-1|NA|TRBJ1-1
CASSLASSSGGAEAFF
>TRBV9|NA|TRBJ1-1
CASSAPQGAHTEAFF
>TRBV11-3|NA|TRBJ2-3
CASSSQTSTDTQYF